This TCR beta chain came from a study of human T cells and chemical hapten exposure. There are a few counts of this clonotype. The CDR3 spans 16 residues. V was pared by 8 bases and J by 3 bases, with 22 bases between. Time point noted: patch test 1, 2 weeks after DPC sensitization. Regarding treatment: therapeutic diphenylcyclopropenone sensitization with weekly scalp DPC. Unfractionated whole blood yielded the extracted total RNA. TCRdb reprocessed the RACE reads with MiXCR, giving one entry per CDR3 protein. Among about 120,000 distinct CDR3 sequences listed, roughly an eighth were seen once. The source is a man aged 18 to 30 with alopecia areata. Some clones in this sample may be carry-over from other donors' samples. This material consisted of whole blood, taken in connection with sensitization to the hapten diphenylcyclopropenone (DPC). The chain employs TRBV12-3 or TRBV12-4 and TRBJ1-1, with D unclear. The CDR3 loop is CASAHGAGGAYTEAFF. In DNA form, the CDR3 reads TGTGCCAGCGCCCACGGCGCCGGCGGCGCTTACACTGAAGCTTTCTTT.